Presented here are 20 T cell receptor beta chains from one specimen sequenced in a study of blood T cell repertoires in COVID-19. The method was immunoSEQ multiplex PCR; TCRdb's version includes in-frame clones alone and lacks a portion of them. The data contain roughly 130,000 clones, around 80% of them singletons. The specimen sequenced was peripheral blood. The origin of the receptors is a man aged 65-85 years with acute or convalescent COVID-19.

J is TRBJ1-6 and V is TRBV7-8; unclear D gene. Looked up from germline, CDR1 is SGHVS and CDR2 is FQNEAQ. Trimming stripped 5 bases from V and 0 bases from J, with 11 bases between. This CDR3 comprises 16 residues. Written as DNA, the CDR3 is TGTGCCAGCAGCCTTACACCCATCTCCTATAATTCACCCCTCCACTTT. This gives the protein CASSLTPISYNSPLHF.

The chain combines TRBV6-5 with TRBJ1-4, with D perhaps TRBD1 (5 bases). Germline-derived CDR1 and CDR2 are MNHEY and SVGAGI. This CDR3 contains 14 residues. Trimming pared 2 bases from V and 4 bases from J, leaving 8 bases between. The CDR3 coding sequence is TGTGCCAGCAGTTACGGGCAGGGTAATGAAAAACTGTTTTTT. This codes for CASSYGQGNEKLFF.

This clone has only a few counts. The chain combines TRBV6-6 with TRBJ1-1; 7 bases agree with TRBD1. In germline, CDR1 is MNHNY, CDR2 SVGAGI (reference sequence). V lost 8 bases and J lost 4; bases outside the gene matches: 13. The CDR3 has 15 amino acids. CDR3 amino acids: CASHPAAGGSTEAFF. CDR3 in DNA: TGTGCCAGCCATCCGGCGGCAGGGGGAAGCACTGAAGCTTTCTTT.

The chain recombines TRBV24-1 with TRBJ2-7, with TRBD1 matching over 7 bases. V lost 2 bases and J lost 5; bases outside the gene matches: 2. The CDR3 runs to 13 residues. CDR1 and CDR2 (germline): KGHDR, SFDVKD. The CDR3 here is CATSDWTGHEQYF. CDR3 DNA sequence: TGTGCCACCAGTGATTGGACAGGCCACGAGCAGTACTTC.

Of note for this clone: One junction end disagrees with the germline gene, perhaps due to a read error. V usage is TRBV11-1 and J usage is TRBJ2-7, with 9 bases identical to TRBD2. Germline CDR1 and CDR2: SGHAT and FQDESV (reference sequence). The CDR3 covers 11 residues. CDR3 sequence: CASSSSSGVKF. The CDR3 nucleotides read TGTGCCAGCAGCTCGTCTAGCGGGGTGAAGTTC.

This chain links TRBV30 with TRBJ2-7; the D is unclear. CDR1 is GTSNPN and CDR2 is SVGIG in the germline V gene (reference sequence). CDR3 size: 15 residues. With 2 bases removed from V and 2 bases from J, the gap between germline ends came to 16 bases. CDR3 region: CAWSRYRTNTYEQYF. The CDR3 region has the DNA TGTGCCTGGAGTCGATATAGAACTAATACCTACGAGCAGTACTTC.

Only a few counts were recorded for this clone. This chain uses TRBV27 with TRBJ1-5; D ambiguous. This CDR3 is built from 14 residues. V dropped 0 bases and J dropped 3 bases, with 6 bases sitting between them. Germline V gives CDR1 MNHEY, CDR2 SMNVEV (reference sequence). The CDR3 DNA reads TGTGCCAGCAGTTTATCAGCCCACAATCAGCCCCAGCATTTT. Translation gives CASSLSAHNQPQHF.

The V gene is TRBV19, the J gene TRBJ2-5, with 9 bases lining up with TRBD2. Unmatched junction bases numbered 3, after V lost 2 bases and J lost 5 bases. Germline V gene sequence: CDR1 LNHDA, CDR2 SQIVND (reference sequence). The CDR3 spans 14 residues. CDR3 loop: CASSIRLAAETQYF. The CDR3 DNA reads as TGTGCCAGTAGTATAAGACTAGCGGCGGAGACCCAGTACTTC.

This chain's CDR3 is CAWSRRGILEVQYF. CDR3 nucleotides: TGTGCCTGGAGTCGACGAGGGATTCTGGAGGTTCAGTACTTC. This chain connects TRBV30 to TRBJ2-4; the D gene is possibly TRBD2 (5 bases). Trimming pared 2 bases from V and 11 bases from J, leaving 19 bases between. Germline CDR1 is GTSNPN and CDR2 is SVGIG (reference sequence). This CDR3 comprises 14 residues.

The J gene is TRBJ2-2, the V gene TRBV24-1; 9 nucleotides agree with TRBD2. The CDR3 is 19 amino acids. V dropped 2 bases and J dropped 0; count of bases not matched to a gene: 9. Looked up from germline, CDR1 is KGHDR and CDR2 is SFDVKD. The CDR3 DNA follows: TGTGCCACCAGTGATTCGGTCGGTAGCGGGGGACCGAACACCGGGGAGCTGTTTTTT. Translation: CATSDSVGSGGPNTGELFF.

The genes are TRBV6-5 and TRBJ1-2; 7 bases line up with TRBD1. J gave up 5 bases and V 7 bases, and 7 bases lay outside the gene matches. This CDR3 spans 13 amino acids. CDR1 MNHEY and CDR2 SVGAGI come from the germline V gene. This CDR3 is CASNDRESYGYTF. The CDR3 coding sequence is TGTGCCAGCAACGACAGGGAGAGTTATGGCTACACCTTC.

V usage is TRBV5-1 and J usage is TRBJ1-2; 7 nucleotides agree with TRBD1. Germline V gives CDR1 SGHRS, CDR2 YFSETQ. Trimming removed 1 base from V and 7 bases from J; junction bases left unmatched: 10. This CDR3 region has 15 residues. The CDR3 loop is CASSLTGDSHTGYTF. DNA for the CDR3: TGCGCCAGCAGCTTGACCGGGGACAGCCACACTGGCTACACCTTC.

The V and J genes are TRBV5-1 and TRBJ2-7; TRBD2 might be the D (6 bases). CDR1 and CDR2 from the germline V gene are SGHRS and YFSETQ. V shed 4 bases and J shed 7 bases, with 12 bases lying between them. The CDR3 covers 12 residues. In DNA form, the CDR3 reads TGCGCCAGCAGCCGGGACTTTTGGGAGCAGTACTTC. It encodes CASSRDFWEQYF.

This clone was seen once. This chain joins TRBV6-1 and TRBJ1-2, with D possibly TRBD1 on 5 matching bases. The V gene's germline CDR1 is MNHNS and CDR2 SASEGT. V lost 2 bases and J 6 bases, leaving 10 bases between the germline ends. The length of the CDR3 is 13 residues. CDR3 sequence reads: CASSESGWDGYTF. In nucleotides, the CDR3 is TGTGCCAGCAGTGAATCAGGGTGGGATGGCTACACCTTC.

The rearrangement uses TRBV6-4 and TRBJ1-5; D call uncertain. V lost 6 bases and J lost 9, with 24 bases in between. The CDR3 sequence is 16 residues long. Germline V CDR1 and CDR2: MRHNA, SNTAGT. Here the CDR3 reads CASRPPLSHPSRPQHF. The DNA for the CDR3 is TGTGCCAGCAGACCTCCATTGAGTCACCCTTCTCGGCCCCAGCATTTT.

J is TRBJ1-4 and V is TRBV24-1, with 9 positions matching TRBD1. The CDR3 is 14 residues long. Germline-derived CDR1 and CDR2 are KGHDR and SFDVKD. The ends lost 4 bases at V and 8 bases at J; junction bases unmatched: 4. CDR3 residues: CATSDGTGREKLFF. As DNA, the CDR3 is TGTGCCACCAGTGACGGGACAGGGCGAGAAAAACTGTTTTTT.

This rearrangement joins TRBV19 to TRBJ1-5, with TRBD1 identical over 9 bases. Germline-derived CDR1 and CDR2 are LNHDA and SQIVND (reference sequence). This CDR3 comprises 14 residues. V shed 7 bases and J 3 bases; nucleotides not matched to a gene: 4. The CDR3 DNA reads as TGTGCCAGTACCCGGGACAGGGTCAATCAGCCCCAGCATTTT. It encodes CASTRDRVNQPQHF.

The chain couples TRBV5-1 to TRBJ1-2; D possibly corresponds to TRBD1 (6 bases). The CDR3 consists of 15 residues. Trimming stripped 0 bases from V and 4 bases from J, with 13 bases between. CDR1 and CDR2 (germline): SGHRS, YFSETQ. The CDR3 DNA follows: TGCGCCAGCAGCTTGGCGTCAGGGGATATCTATGGCTACACCTTC. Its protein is CASSLASGDIYGYTF. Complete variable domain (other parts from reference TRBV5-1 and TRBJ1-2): KAGVTQTPRYLIKTRGQQVTLSCSPISGHRSVSWYQQTPGQGLQFLFEYFSETQRNKGNFPGRFSGRQFSNSRSEMNVSTLELGDSALYLCASSLASGDIYGYTFGSGTRLTVV.

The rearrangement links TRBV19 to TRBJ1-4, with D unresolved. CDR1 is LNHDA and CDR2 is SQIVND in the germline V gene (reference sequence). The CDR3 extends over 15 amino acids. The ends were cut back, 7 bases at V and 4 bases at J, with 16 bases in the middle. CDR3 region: CASNSVSGLNEKLFF. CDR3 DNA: TGTGCCAGTAATTCCGTATCAGGTCTTAATGAAAAACTGTTTTTT.

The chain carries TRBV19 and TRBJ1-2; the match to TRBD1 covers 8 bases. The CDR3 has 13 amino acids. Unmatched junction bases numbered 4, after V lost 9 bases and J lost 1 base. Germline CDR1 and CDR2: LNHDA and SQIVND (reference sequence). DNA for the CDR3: TGTGCCAGCCTGGACAGGGATAACTATGGCTACACCTTC. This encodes CASLDRDNYGYTF.